This T cell receptor beta chain is from a study of CD8+ T cells in alopecia areata. Extracted from the samples, RNA was reverse transcribed into cDNA to serve as the sequencing template. Generated by immunoSEQ multiplex PCR, the TCRdb table keeps only in-frame clones and is missing some. The table lists about 210,000 clones, approximately 57% of them singletons. The treatment here: oral pan-JAK inhibitor, 5-10 mg twice daily. This TCR was recovered from a human donor with alopecia areata. Sequencing used CD4+ T cells sorted from blood, obtained at week 4, from a patient treated with tofacitinib.

CDR3 in amino acids: CSVAKDTGGSEAFF. CDR3 in DNA: TGCAGCGTCGCCAAGGACACAGGAGGGTCTGAAGCTTTCTTT. The chain uses TRBV29-1 and TRBJ1-1; D is perhaps TRBD1 (5 bases). This CDR3 has 14 residues. Trimming shortened V by 6 bases and J by 6 bases, and 20 bases separated the two germline ends. Germline V CDR1 and CDR2: SQVTM, ANQGSEA.